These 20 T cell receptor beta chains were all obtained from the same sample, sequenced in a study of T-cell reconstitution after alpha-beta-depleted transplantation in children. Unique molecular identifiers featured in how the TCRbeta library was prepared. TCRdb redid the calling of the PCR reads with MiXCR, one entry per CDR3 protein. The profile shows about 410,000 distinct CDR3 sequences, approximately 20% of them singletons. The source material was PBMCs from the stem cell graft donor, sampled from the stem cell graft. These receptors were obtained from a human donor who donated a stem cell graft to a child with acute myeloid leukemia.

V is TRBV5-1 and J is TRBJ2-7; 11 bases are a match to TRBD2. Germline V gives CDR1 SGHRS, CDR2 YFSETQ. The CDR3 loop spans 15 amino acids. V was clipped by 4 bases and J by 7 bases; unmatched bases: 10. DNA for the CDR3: TGCGCCAGCAGCATATTAGCGGGAGGGCCGGGAGAGCAGTACTTC. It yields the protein CASSILAGGPGEQYF.

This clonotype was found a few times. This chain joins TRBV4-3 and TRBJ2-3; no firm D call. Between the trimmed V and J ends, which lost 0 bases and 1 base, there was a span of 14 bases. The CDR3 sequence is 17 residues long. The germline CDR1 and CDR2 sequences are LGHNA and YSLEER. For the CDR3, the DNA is TGCGCCAGCAGCCAAGATCTCGGCACAGAGGGCACAGATACGCAGTATTTT. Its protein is CASSQDLGTEGTDTQYF.

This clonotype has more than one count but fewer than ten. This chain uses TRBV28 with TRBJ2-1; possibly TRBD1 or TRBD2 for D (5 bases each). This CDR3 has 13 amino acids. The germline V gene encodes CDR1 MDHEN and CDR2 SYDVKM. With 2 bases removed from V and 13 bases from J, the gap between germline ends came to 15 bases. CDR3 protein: CASSLRDPKGQFF. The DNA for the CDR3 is TGTGCCAGCAGTTTACGGGACCCCAAGGGCCAGTTCTTC.

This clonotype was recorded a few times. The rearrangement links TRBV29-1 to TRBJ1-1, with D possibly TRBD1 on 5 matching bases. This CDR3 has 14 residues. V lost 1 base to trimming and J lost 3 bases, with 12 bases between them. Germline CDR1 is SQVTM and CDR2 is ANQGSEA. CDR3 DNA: TGCAGCGTTGAAGTACCAGGGAGCTACACTGAAGCTTTCTTT. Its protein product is CSVEVPGSYTEAFF.

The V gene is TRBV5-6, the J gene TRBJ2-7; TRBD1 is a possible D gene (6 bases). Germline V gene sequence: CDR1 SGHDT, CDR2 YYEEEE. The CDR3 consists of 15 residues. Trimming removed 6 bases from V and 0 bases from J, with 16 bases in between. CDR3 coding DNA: TGTGCCAGCAACGACCGGACAGTGGTCTCCTACGAGCAGTACTTC. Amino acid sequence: CASNDRTVVSYEQYF.

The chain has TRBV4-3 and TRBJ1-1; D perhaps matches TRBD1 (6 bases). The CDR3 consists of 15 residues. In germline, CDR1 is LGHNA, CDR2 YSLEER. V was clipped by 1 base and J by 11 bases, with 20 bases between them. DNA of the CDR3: TGCGCCAGCAGCCAAGTTGGTCAGGGGATGGGGGGGGCTTTCTTT. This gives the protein CASSQVGQGMGGAFF.

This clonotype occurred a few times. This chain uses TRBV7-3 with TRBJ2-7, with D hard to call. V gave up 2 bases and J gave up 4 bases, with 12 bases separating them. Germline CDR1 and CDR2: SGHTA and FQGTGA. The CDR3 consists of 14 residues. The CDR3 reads CASSLFSGDYEQYF. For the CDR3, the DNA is TGTGCCAGCAGCTTATTTTCTGGGGATTACGAGCAGTACTTC.

The CDR3 nucleotides are TGCAGTGCTAGCCTAGGGGGTGAGCAGTTCTTC. It codes for CSASLGGEQFF. J is TRBJ2-1 and V is TRBV20-1, with D possibly being TRBD1 (6 bases). CDR3 size: 11 residues. The V gene lost 3 bases and the J gene lost 9 bases, with 9 bases spanning the gap. Germline lookup yields CDR1 DFQATT and CDR2 SNEGSKA (reference sequence).

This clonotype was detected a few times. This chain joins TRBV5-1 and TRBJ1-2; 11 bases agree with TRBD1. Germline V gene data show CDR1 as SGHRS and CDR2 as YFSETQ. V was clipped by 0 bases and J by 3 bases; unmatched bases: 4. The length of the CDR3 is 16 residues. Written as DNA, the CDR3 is TGCGCCAGCAGCTTGGGTCCGGGACAGGGGGACTATGGCTACACCTTC. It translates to CASSLGPGQGDYGYTF.

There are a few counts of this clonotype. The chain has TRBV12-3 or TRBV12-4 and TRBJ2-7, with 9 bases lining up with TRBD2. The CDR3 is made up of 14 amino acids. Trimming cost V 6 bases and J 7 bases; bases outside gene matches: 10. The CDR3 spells CASSLSGSSGEQYF. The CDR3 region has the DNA TGTGCCAGCAGCCTTAGCGGGAGTTCGGGGGAGCAGTACTTC.

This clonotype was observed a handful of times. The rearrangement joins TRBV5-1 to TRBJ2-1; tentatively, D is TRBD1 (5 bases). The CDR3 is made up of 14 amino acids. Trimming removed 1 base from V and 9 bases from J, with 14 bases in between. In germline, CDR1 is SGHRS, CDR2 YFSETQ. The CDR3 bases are TGCGCCAGCAGCTTGCGGGTGACAGACACTGAGCAGTTCTTC. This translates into CASSLRVTDTEQFF.

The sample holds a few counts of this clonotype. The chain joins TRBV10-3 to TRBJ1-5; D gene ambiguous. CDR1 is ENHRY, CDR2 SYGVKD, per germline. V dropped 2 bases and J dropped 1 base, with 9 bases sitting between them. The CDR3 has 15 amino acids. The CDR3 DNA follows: TGTGCCATCAGTGAGGAGGGCTTGAGCAATCAGCCCCAGCATTTT. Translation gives CAISEEGLSNQPQHF.

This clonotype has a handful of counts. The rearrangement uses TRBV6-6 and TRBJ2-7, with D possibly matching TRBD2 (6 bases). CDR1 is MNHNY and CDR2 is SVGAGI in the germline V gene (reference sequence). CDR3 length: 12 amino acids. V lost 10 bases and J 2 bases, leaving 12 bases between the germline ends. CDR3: CATQDYTYEQYF. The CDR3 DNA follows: TGTGCCACCCAGGACTATACCTACGAGCAGTACTTC.

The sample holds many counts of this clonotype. For the CDR3, the DNA is TGTGCCAGCAGTTTTCTAGCGGCAGATACGCAGTATTTT. Translating gives CASSFLAADTQYF. The chain combines TRBV12-3 or TRBV12-4 with TRBJ2-3; TRBD2 agrees at 7 bases. The CDR3 consists of 13 residues. The trim removed 3 bases at V and 4 bases at J, leaving 1 base unmatched.

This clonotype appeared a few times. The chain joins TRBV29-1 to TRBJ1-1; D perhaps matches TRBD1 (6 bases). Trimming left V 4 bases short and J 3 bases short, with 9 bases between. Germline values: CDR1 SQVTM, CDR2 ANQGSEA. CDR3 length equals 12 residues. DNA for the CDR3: TGCAGCGTTGCGGGGGCGCACACTGAAGCTTTCTTT. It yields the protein CSVAGAHTEAFF.

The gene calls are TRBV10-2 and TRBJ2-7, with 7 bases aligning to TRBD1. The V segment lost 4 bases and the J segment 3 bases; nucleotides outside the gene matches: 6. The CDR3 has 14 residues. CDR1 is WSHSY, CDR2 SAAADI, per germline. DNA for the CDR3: TGCGCCAGCAGTGGCGCAGGGGGTATCTACGAGCAGTACTTC. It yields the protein CASSGAGGIYEQYF.

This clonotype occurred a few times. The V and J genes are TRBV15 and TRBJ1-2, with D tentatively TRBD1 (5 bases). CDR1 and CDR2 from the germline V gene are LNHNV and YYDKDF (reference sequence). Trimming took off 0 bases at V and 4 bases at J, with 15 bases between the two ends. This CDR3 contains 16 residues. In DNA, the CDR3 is TGTGCCACCAGCAGAGAGGAGGGCCGGGGGAGCTATGGCTACACCTTC. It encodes CATSREEGRGSYGYTF.

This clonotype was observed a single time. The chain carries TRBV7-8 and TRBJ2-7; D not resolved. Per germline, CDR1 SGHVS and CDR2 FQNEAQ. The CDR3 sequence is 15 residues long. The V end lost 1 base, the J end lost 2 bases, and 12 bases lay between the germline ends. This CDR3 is CASSLELGGTYEQYF. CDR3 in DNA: TGTGCCAGCAGCTTAGAGTTGGGTGGCACCTACGAGCAGTACTTC.

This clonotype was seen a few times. The CDR3 region has the DNA TGTGCCAGCAGCCAAGAGGGCCCCTCGAACACCGGGGAGCTGTTTTTT. Translating gives CASSQEGPSNTGELFF. The J gene is TRBJ2-2, the V gene TRBV4-2; D is uncertain. Germline V gene lookup returns CDR1 LGHNA and CDR2 YNFKEQ. Deletions cut 0 bases from V and 0 bases from J, with 8 bases between. This CDR3 comprises 16 residues.

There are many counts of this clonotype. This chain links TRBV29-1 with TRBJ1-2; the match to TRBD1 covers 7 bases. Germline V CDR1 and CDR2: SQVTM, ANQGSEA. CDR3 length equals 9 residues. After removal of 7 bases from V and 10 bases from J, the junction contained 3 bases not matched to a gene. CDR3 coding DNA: TGCAGCGAGGGACAGCACTACACCTTC. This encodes CSEGQHYTF.